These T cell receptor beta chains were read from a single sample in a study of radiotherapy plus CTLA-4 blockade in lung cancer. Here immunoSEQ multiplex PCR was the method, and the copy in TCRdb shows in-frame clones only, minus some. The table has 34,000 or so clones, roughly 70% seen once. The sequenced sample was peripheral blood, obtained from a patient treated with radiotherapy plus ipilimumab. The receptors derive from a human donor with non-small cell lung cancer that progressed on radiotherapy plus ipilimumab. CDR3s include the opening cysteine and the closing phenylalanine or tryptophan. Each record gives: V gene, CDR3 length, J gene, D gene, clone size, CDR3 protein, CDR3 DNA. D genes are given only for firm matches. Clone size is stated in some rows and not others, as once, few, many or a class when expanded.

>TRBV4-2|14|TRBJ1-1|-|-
CASSQGHVNTEAFF
TGTGCCAGCAGCCAAGGACACGTGAACACTGAAGCTTTCTTT
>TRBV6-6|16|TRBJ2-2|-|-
CASSYLERVNTGELFF
TGTGCCAGCAGTTACTTGGAGAGGGTTAACACCGGGGAGCTGTTTTTT
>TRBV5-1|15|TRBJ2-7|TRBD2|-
CASSSERDPSYEQYF
TGCGCCAGCAGCTCCGAGCGGGACCCCTCCTACGAGCAGTACTTC
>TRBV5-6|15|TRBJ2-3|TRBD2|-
CASSPGTSGTDTQYF
TGTGCCAGCAGCCCCGGGACTAGCGGGACAGATACGCAGTATTTT
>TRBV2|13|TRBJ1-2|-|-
CASSPQVSYGYTF
TGTGCCAGCAGTCCACAGGTATCCTATGGCTACACCTTC
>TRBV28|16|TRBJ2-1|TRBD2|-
CASSPISGRIYNEQFF
TGTGCCAGCAGTCCAATAAGCGGGAGAATATACAATGAGCAGTTCTTC
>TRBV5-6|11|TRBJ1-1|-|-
CASSLSGEAFF
TGTGCCAGCAGCTTATCCGGTGAAGCTTTCTTT
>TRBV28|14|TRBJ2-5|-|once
CASSLRQFQETQYF
TGTGCCAGCAGTTTAAGGCAGTTCCAAGAGACCCAGTACTTC
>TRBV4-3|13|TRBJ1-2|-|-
CASSQVLGYGYTF
TGCGCCAGCAGCCAAGTATTAGGCTATGGCTACACCTTC
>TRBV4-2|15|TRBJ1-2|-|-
CASSQDWVGPYGYTF
TGTGCCAGCAGCCAAGATTGGGTCGGCCCCTATGGCTACACCTTC
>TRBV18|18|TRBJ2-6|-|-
CASSPPRGGRAGANVLTF
TGTGCCAGCTCACCACCACGAGGGGGGCGAGCTGGGGCCAACGTCCTGACTTTC
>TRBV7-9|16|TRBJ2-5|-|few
CASSSSWVGPRETQYF
TGTGCCAGCAGCTCGTCCTGGGTAGGCCCGAGGGAGACCCAGTACTTC
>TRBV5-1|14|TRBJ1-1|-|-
CASSLGGQGVSAFF
TGCGCCAGCAGCTTGGGGGGACAAGGCGTTTCGGCTTTCTTT
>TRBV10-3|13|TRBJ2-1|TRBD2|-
CAITPAGGDEQFF
TGTGCCATCACCCCGGCGGGGGGAGATGAGCAGTTCTTC
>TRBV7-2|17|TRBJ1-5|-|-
CASTRWGVGGDNQPQHF
TGTGCCAGCACCCGTTGGGGGGTCGGCGGGGACAATCAGCCCCAGCATTTT
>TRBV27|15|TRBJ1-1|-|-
CASTKTGGVNTEAFF
TGTGCCAGCACCAAAACCGGGGGAGTGAACACTGAAGCTTTCTTT
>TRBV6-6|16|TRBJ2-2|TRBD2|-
CASSYSTSGNTGELFF
TGTGCCAGCAGTTACTCGACTAGCGGGAACACCGGGGAGCTGTTTTTT
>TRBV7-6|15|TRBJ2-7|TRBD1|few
CASSQSPGTGDEQYF
TGTGCCAGCAGCCAATCCCCCGGGACAGGGGACGAGCAGTACTTC
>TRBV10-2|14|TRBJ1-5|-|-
CASSDPGHNQPQHF
TGCGCCAGCAGTGACCCGGGGCACAATCAGCCCCAGCATTTT
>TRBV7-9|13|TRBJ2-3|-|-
CASSLVVGGTQYF
TGTGCCAGCAGCTTAGTTGTAGGAGGTACGCAGTATTTT
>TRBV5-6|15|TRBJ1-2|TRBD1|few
CASSPTGTGQYGYTF
TGTGCCAGCAGCCCAACCGGGACAGGGCAATATGGCTACACCTTC
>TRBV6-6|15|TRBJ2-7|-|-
CASSYSNGGSYEQYF
TGTGCCAGCAGTTACTCGAACGGGGGCTCCTACGAGCAGTACTTC
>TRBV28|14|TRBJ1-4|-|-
CASSLMGTNEKLFF
TGTGCCAGCAGTTTAATGGGAACTAATGAAAAACTGTTTTTT
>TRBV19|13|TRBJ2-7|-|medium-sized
CASWDTHSYEQYF
TGTGCCAGTTGGGACACCCACTCCTACGAGCAGTACTTC
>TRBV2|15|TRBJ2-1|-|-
CASSEGANSYNEQFF
TGTGCCAGCAGTGAAGGGGCTAACTCCTACAATGAGCAGTTCTTC
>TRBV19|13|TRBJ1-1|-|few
CASSITANTEAFF
TGTGCCAGTAGTATCACAGCCAACACTGAAGCTTTCTTT
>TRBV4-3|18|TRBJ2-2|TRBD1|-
CASSQDSVRTGSTGELFF
TGCGCCAGCAGCCAAGATTCGGTCCGGACAGGCTCTACCGGGGAGCTGTTTTTT
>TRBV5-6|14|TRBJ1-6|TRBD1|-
CASSRRDRGATLHF
TGTGCCAGCAGCCGCCGGGACAGGGGCGCAACCCTCCACTTT
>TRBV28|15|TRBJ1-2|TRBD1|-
CASSLSGTGEYGYTF
TGTGCCAGCAGTTTGTCCGGGACAGGGGAATATGGCTACACCTTC
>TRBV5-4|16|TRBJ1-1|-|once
CASSTGRGGGNTEAFF
TGTGCCAGCAGCACCGGCCGAGGGGGGGGGAACACTGAAGCTTTCTTT
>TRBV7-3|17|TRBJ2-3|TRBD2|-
CASSPTGTSGGPDTQYF
TGTGCCAGCAGCCCGACCGGGACTAGCGGGGGGCCAGATACGCAGTATTTT
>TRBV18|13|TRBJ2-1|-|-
CASGTEAYNEQFF
TGTGCCAGTGGCACGGAGGCCTACAATGAGCAGTTCTTC
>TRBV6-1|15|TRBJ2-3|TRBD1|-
CASSEDGTGADTQYF
TGTGCCAGCAGTGAAGACGGGACAGGGGCAGATACGCAGTATTTT
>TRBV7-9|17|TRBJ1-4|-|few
CASSDSYRVGPSEKLFF
TGTGCCAGCAGTGATTCTTACAGGGTTGGACCCAGTGAAAAACTGTTTTTT
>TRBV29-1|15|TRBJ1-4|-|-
CSVEDPGAVGEKLFF
TGCAGCGTTGAAGATCCGGGGGCGGTTGGGGAAAAACTGTTTTTT
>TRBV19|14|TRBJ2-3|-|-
CASSTGYRIDTQYF
TGTGCCAGTAGTACCGGGTACAGGATTGATACGCAGTATTTT
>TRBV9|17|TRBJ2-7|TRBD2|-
CASRETLGGVQGYEQYF
TGTGCCAGCAGGGAAACCTTGGGGGGGGTTCAGGGCTACGAGCAGTACTTC
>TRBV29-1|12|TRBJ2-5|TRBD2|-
CSVVSGSQTQYF
TGCAGCGTCGTTAGCGGGTCCCAGACCCAGTACTTC
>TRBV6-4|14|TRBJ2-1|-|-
CASSEQALSNEQFF
TGTGCCAGCAGTGAGCAGGCCTTAAGCAATGAGCAGTTCTTC
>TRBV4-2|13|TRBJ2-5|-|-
CASSQDKQETQYF
TGTGCCAGCAGCCAAGATAAGCAAGAGACCCAGTACTTC
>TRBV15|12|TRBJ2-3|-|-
CATSRGEDTQYF
TGTGCCACCAGCAGAGGGGAAGATACGCAGTATTTT